These 18 T cell receptor beta chains were sequenced from one sample in a study of CD8 T cells in Susac syndrome. Random hexamers were used to reverse transcribe roughly 0.45 to 1 ug of RNA. Each CDR3 protein is one row after TCRdb ran MiXCR on the immunoSEQ multiplex PCR reads. The sample includes roughly 120,000 distinct CDR3 sequences, approximately 93% of them seen just once. Sequenced: CD4+ T cells from PBMCs. These receptors all come from a human donor with multiple sclerosis.

The chain combines TRBV3-1 with TRBJ2-5; D is unclear. The ends were cut back, 1 base at V and 2 bases at J, with 8 bases in the middle. This CDR3 region has 14 residues. Germline CDR1 reads LGHDT; CDR2 reads YNNKEL (reference sequence). This CDR3 is CASSQAPTQETQYF. Written as DNA, the CDR3 is TGTGCCAGCAGCCAAGCCCCAACACAAGAGACCCAGTACTTC.

The genes are TRBV7-9 and TRBJ1-1, with D possibly TRBD1 on 5 matching bases. The CDR3 length is 17 residues. The germline V gene has CDR1 SEHNR and CDR2 FQNEAQ (reference sequence). Deletions cut 2 bases from V and 4 bases from J, with 20 bases between. The DNA for the CDR3 is TGTGCCAGCAGCTTAAATGCCCCCAGGGAAGGCGTCACTGAAGCTTTCTTT. Its protein is CASSLNAPREGVTEAFF.

The V and J genes are TRBV5-4 and TRBJ2-5, with 12 bases fitting TRBD1. There are 16 residues in the CDR3. Germline V gives CDR1 SGHNT, CDR2 YYREEE (reference sequence). The ends lost 0 bases at V and 10 bases at J; junction bases unmatched: 10. The CDR3 loop is CASSLGSGTGGRGQYF. The CDR3 DNA reads as TGTGCCAGCAGCTTGGGGTCTGGGACAGGGGGCCGGGGCCAGTACTTC.

The rearrangement uses TRBV9 and TRBJ1-2; no firm D call. CDR3 length: 14 amino acids. From germline, CDR1 is SGDLS and CDR2 YYNGEE. V was cut by 0 bases and J by 3 bases, with 9 bases left in between. This CDR3 is CASSVEGGHYGYTF. In nucleotides, the CDR3 is TGTGCCAGCAGCGTAGAAGGAGGGCACTATGGCTACACCTTC.

V gene TRBV12-3 or TRBV12-4 combines with J gene TRBJ1-3; the match to TRBD1 covers 7 bases. This CDR3 is built from 17 residues. The V segment lost 3 bases and the J segment 3 bases; nucleotides outside the gene matches: 11. This CDR3 is CASSFGTAGPFGNTIYF. The CDR3 DNA reads TGTGCCAGCAGTTTCGGGACAGCAGGCCCTTTTGGAAACACCATATATTTT.

The chain employs TRBV7-2 and TRBJ1-2; D is unclear. The CDR3 sequence is 13 residues long. The germline gives CDR1 SGHTA, CDR2 FQGNSA. The ends were cut back, 3 bases at V and 3 bases at J, with 8 bases in the middle. Here the CDR3 reads CASSFGGDYGYTF. In nucleotides, the CDR3 is TGTGCCAGCAGCTTTGGCGGGGACTATGGCTACACCTTC.

The chain carries TRBV29-1 and TRBJ1-1, with a weak D call TRBD1 (5 bases). The CDR3 is made up of 13 amino acids. Looked up from germline, CDR1 is SQVTM and CDR2 is ANQGSEA. V was trimmed by 6 bases and J by 7 bases, leaving 18 bases between them. CDR3 coding DNA: TGCAGCGTCCCCCAGCGAGGGGTGGATGAAGCTTTCTTT. This gives the protein CSVPQRGVDEAFF.

The rearrangement uses TRBV20-1 and TRBJ1-5; 9 bases are a match to TRBD1. This CDR3 spans 13 amino acids. J gave up 0 bases and V 6 bases, and 0 bases lay outside the gene matches. From germline, CDR1 is DFQATT and CDR2 SNEGSKA (reference sequence). Here the CDR3 reads CSAGQGSNQPQHF. The DNA of the CDR3 is TGCAGTGCGGGACAGGGTAGCAATCAGCCCCAGCATTTT.

V usage is TRBV4-2 and J usage is TRBJ1-4; D ambiguous. The CDR3 runs 15 residues. V gave up 1 base and J gave up 0 bases, with 6 bases separating them. Germline V gives CDR1 LGHNA, CDR2 YNFKEQ. The CDR3 protein is CASSQGATTNEKLFF. DNA of the CDR3: TGTGCCAGCAGCCAAGGCGCTACAACTAATGAAAAACTGTTTTTT.

The chain couples TRBV25-1 to TRBJ2-1; 12 nucleotides align to TRBD2. With V trimmed by 1 base and J by 10 bases, 17 bases remained unmatched. The germline gives CDR1 MGHDK, CDR2 SYGVNS. The CDR3 totals 19 residues. The CDR3 DNA reads TGTGCCAGCAGTGAATCCCCTGGGGTGACTAGCGGGGGAATTAAGGAGCAGTTCTTC. Its translation is CASSESPGVTSGGIKEQFF.

V and J are TRBV3-1 and TRBJ2-5; D unclear. This CDR3 contains 15 residues. V lost 1 base and J lost 6, with 15 bases in between. The germline gives CDR1 LGHDT, CDR2 YNNKEL (reference sequence). CDR3 coding DNA: TGTGCCAGCAGCCAAGCAGTCGGGTATGCGAAGACCCAGTACTTC. Amino acids: CASSQAVGYAKTQYF.

The chain carries TRBV5-6 and TRBJ2-7, with D maybe TRBD2 (6 bases). Trimming shortened V by 5 bases and J by 2 bases, and 11 bases separated the two germline ends. Germline CDR1 is SGHDT and CDR2 is YYEEEE. The CDR3 length is 13 residues. The CDR3 spells CASSRDSTYEQYF. The CDR3 DNA reads as TGTGCCAGCAGTCGGGACTCAACCTACGAGCAGTACTTC.

The CDR3 coding sequence is TGTGCCAGCAGTTGGGACAGGGTTCAGACTGGTGGGGCCAACGTCCTGACTTTC. Protein sequence: CASSWDRVQTGGANVLTF. The chain combines TRBV2 with TRBJ2-6; 9 nucleotides line up with TRBD1. The V and J ends lost 5 bases and 3 bases, in that order; junction bases with no gene match: 11. The CDR3 consists of 18 residues. Germline assignment: CDR1 SNHLY and CDR2 FYNNEI. Full variable domain (missing parts from reference TRBV2 and TRBJ2-6): EPEVTQTPSHQVTQMGQEVILRCVPISNHLYFYWYRQILGQKVEFLVSFYNNEISEKSEIFDDQFSVERPDGSNFTLKIRSTKLEDSAMYFCASSWDRVQTGGANVLTFGAGSRLTVL.

The table lists this clonotype with a few counts. J is TRBJ2-3 and V is TRBV6-1; D gene uncertain. The ends were cut back, 8 bases at V and 4 bases at J, with 13 bases in the middle. Germline values: CDR1 MNHNS, CDR2 SASEGT. CDR3 length: 13 amino acids. Here the CDR3 DNA reads TGTGCCAGCGCCATTTTACCAGCAGATACGCAGTATTTT. It translates to CASAILPADTQYF.

The V call is TRBV5-6, the J call TRBJ1-2; the match to TRBD1 covers 7 bases. Germline-derived CDR1 and CDR2 are SGHDT and YYEEEE. CDR3 length: 13 residues. Germline trimming cut 0 bases from V and 7 bases from J; bases unmatched to any gene: 3. The CDR3 DNA is TGTGCCAGCAGCTTGGAAGGGACAGTTGGCTACACCTTC. The encoded protein is CASSLEGTVGYTF.

The rearrangement uses TRBV27 and TRBJ1-6; no clear D gene. V shed 0 bases and J shed 4 bases, with 7 bases lying between them. The germline V gene encodes CDR1 MNHEY and CDR2 SMNVEV (reference sequence). The CDR3 is 15 amino acids. The CDR3 DNA sequence: TGTGCCAGCAGTTTATCGGCAGGTTATAATTCACCCCTCCACTTT. Its translation: CASSLSAGYNSPLHF.

The chain employs TRBV7-3 and TRBJ2-2, with 8 bases matching TRBD2. V was clipped by 1 base and J by 5 bases; unmatched bases: 6. Per the germline V gene, CDR1 is SGHTA and CDR2 is FQGTGA. The CDR3 has 16 amino acids. This CDR3 reads CASSLMRGARTGELFF. The CDR3 DNA is TGTGCCAGCAGCTTAATGCGGGGGGCGAGGACCGGGGAGCTGTTTTTT.

The J gene is TRBJ1-5, the V gene TRBV4-1; 10 positions match TRBD1. The CDR3 covers 17 residues. After removal of 0 bases from V and 4 bases from J, the junction contained 6 bases not matched to a gene. The V gene's germline CDR1 is MGHRA and CDR2 YSYEKL. The CDR3 loop is CASSQELRTGGNQPQHF. CDR3 nucleotides: TGCGCCAGCAGCCAAGAATTGCGGACAGGGGGTAATCAGCCCCAGCATTTT.